This T cell receptor beta chain stems from a study of T cell responses to AZD1222 COVID-19 vaccine. Study-level points and caveats: The study reported that nearly half of spike-specific TCRs target unmutated variant regions. Across the whole spike, CD4 TCRs peaked at regions 160-218 and 743-854.

V was clipped by 7 bases and J by 6 bases, with 10 bases between them. CDR1 is ENHRY, CDR2 SYGVKD, per germline. CDR3 length: 12 amino acids. As concerns this clone: Its antigen is as yet unknown.

Sequencing was performed with immunoSEQ multiplex PCR; in TCRdb, only in-frame clones are kept and a portion is missing. This sample yields 150,000 or so clones, of which about 90% are seen a single time; 1.5% to 2% belongs to the top ten. This clonotype was sampled from an adult in good health. This chain uses TRBV10-3 with TRBJ2-1; D is unresolved. Source: peripheral blood, taken on day 0 of AZD1222 vaccination. CDR3 sequence reads: CAITTRSNEQFF. Here the CDR3 DNA reads TGTGCCATCACGACGAGGAGCAATGAGCAGTTCTTC.